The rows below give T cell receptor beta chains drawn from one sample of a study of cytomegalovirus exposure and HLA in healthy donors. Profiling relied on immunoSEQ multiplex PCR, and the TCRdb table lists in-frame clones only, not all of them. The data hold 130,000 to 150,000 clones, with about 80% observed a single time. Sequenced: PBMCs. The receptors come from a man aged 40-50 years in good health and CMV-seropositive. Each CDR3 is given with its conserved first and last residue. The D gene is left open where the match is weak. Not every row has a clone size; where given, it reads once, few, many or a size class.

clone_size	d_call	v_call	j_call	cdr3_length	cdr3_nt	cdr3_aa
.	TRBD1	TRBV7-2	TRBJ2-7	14	TGTGCCAGCAGCCCAGGACAGGGAGCCTACGAGCAGTACTTC	CASSPGQGAYEQYF
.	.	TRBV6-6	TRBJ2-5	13	TGTGCCAGCAGGCAACAGGGAGAAGAGACCCAGTACTTC	CASRQQGEETQYF
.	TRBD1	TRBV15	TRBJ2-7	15	TGTGCCACCAGAAGGGACAGGGGGTACTCCTACGAGCAGTACTTC	CATRRDRGYSYEQYF
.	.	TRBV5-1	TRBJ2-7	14	TGCGCCAGCAGCTTGGCACAGGAGGGCTACGAGCAGTACTTC	CASSLAQEGYEQYF
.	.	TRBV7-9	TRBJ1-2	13	TGTGCCAGCAGCCCCATCAGATGGCATGGCTACACCTTC	CASSPIRWHGYTF
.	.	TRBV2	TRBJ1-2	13	TGTGCCAGCAGAGACCAGGGCCTCGGTGGCTACACCTTC	CASRDQGLGGYTF
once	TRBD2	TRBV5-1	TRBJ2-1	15	TGCGCCAGCAGCTCGGGGACTAGCGGAAACAATGAGCAGTTCTTC	CASSSGTSGNNEQFF
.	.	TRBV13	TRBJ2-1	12	TGTGCCAGCAGATACAGGGACAATGAGCAGTTCTTC	CASRYRDNEQFF
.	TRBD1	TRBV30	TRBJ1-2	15	TGTGCCTGGAACGCGAGGGGGACAGAGAGGAATGGCTACACCTTC	CAWNARGTERNGYTF
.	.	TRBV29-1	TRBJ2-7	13	TGCAGCGTTTCCGGCAGGGGGGTCTACGAGCAGTACTTC	CSVSGRGVYEQYF
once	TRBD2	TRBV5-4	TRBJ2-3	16	TGTGCCAGCAGCTTCGGGACTAGCGGGGGGTGGGATACGCAGTATTTT	CASSFGTSGGWDTQYF
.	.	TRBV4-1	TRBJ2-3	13	TGCGCCAGCAGCCAGGGAGTGATGGATACGCAGTATTTT	CASSQGVMDTQYF
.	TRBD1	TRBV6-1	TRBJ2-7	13	TGTGCCAGCAGTTGGGACAGCTCCTACGAGCAGTACTTC	CASSWDSSYEQYF
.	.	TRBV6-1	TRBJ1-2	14	TGTGCCAGCAGCGAAGGTTCCCCCCGAGGTGGCTACACCTTC	CASSEGSPRGGYTF
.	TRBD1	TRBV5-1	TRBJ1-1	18	TGCGCCAGCAGCTTGGCCGAGACAGGGGGCCTCCGGAACACTGAAGCTTTCTTT	CASSLAETGGLRNTEAFF
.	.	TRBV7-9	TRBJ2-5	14	TGTGCCAGCAGCTTACTACAGGGGGGGGAGACCCAGTACTTC	CASSLLQGGETQYF
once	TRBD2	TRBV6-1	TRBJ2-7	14	TGTGCCACCCGGAGGCTAGCGGGAAGTTACGAGCAGTACTTC	CATRRLAGSYEQYF
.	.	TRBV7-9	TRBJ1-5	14	TGTGCCAGCAGCCAGACGGGGAGCAATCAGCCCCAGCATTTT	CASSQTGSNQPQHF
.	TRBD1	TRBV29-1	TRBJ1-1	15	TGCAGCGTTGAAGGGGGGACAGGACAGAACACTGAAGCTTTCTTT	CSVEGGTGQNTEAFF
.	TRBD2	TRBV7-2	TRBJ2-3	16	TGTGCCAGCAGCAAGGGGACTAGCGGGGGGGCGAATACGCAGTATTTT	CASSKGTSGGANTQYF
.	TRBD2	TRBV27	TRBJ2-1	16	TGTGCCAGCAGTATAACCCGGGCTAGCGGGAGCTATGAGCAGTTCTTC	CASSITRASGSYEQFF
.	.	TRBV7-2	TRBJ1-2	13	TGTGCCAGCAGCTTACGGGGTAACTATGGCTACACCTTC	CASSLRGNYGYTF
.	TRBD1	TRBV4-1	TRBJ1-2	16	TGCGCCAGCAGCCCGTCCTTACAGGGGGTGCTCTATGGCTACACCTTC	CASSPSLQGVLYGYTF
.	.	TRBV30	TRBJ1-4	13	TGTGCCTGGGGCCGTAATGTTAATGAAAAACTGTTTTTT	CAWGRNVNEKLFF